This T cell receptor beta chain was recovered during a study of blood T cell repertoires in COVID-19. Clones were sequenced by immunoSEQ multiplex PCR, and TCRdb holds only the in-frame ones, with some missing. The sample has 150,000 to 200,000 clones; approximately 92% are singletons. Enrollees, roughly 18 to 90 years old, lived in approximately 25 US areas. Sequenced sample: PBMCs or T cells enriched from blood (not recorded which). This sequence was found in a woman aged 40 to 50 with acute COVID-19.

Here the CDR3 DNA reads TGTGCCACCAGCAGGGGGACAGGGTATGGAAACACCATATATTTT. It yields the protein CATSRGTGYGNTIYF. The gene calls are TRBV15 and TRBJ1-3; TRBD1 matches 9 bases. The germline CDR1 and CDR2 sequences are LNHNV and YYDKDF (reference sequence). The CDR3 contains 15 residues. J lost 3 bases, V lost 3 bases, and 3 bases had no gene match.